This paragraph covers one T cell receptor beta chain sequence. What it recognizes is unknown. Per germline, CDR1 SGHRS and CDR2 YFSETQ. CDR3 length: 14 residues. V was shortened by 0 bases and J by 8 bases, with 14 bases between the two germline ends. The data originate from a study of OX40 agonist ivuxolimab in advanced cancers. Study details: Patients received the agonistic anti-OX40 (CD134) antibody ivuxolimab.

Notes on the study in general: Relative to CD4+ cells, CD8+ T cells on average had more expanded clones. At doses 0.1 to 3.0 mg/kg, CD4+ and CD8+ clones expanded.

Some clones are missing from TCRdb's copy, which holds only in-frame ones; the method was immunoSEQ multiplex PCR. The sample includes fewer than 85,000 clones, approximately 92% seen only once; the top ten take approximately 0.48%. Sequenced here: CD4+ or CD8+ T cells sorted from blood, sampled in a trial of the OX40 agonist ivuxolimab. The J gene is TRBJ1-2, the V gene TRBV5-1; D perhaps matches TRBD1 (5 bases). The receptor was isolated from an adult with an advanced solid tumor such as melanoma, head and neck, liver or kidney cancer. The CDR3 loop reads CASSLEGPREGYTF. The CDR3 DNA reads as TGCGCCAGCAGCTTGGAGGGACCCAGGGAGGGCTACACCTTC.